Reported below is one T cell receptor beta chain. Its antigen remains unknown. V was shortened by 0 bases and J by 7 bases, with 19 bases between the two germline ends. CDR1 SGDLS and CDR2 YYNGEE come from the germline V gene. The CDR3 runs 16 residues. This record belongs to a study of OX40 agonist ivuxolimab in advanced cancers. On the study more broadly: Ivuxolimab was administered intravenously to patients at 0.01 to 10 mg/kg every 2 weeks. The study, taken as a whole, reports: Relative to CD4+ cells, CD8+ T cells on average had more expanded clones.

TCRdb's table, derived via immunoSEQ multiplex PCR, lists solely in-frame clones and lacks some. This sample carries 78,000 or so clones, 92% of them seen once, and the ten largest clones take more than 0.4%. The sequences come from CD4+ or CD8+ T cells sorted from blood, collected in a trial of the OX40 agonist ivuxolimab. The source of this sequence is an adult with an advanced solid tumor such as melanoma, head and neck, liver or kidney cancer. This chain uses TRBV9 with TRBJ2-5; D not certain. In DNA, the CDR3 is TGTGCCAGCAGCGTAGCTGAAGGGCGGACGGGTGGGACCCAGTACTTC. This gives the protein CASSVAEGRTGGTQYF. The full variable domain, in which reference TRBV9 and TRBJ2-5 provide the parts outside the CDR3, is DSGVTQTPKHLITATGQRVTLRCSPRSGDLSVYWYQQSLDQGLQFLIQYYNGEERAKGNILERFSAQQFPDLHSELNLSSLELGDSALYFCASSVAEGRTGGTQYFGPGTRLLVL.